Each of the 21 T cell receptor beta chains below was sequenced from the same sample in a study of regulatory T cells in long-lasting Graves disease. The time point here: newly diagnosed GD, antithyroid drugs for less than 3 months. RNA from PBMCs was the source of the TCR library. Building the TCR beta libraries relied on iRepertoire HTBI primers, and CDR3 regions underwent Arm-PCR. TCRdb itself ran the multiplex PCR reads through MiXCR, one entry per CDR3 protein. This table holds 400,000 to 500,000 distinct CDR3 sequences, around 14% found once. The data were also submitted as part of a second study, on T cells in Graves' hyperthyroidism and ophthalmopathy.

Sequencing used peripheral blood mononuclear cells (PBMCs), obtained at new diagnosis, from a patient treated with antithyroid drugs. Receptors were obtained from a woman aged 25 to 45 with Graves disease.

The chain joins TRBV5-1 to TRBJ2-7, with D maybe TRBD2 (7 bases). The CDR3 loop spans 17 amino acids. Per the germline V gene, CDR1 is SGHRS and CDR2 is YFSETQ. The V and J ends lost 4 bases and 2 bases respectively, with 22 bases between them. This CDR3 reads CASSPGLGAGVTYEQYF. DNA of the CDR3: TGCGCCAGCAGCCCGGGACTGGGGGCGGGGGTTACCTACGAGCAGTACTTC.

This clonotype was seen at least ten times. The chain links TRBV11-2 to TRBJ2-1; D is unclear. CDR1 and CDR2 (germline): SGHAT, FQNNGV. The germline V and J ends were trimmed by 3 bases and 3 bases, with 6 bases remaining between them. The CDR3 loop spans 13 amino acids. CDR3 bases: TGTGCCAGCAGCTTTAACGACTACAATGAGCAGTTCTTC. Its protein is CASSFNDYNEQFF.

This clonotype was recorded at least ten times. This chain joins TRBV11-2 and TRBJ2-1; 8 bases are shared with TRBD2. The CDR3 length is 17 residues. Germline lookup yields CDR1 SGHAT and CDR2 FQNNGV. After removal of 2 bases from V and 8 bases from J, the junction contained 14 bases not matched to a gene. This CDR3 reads CASSLSRLARGIDEQFF. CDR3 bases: TGTGCCAGCAGCTTATCTAGACTAGCGCGAGGAATCGATGAGCAGTTCTTC.

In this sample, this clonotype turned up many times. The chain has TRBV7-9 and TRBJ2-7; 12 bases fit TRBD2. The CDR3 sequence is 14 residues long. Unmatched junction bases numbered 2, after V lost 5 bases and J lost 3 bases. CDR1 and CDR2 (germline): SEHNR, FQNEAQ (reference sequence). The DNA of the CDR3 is TGTGCCAGCAGCGCACTAGCGGGAGGCTACGAGCAGTACTTC. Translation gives CASSALAGGYEQYF.

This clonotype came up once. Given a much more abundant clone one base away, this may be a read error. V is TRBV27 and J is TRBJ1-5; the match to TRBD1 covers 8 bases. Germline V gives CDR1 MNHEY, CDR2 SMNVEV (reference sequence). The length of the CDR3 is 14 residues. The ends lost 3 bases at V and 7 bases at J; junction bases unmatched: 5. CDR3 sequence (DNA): TGTGCCAGCAGTTTCTCAGGGGGCCGGCAGCCCCAGCATTTT. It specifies CASSFSGGRQPQHF.

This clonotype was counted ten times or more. Here the CDR3 DNA reads TGTGCCAGCAGCCAAGATATGGCAGCAACCTCATGGACCCAGTACTTC. Protein sequence: CASSQDMAATSWTQYF. The rearrangement links TRBV3-1 to TRBJ2-5, with no clear D. Germline values: CDR1 LGHDT, CDR2 YNNKEL (reference sequence). The CDR3 has 16 residues. Trimming left V 0 bases short and J 7 bases short, with 18 bases between.

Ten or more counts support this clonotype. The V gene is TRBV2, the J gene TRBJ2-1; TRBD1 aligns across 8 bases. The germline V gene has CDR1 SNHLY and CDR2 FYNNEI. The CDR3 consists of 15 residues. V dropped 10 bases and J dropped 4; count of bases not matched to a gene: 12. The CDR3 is CATSNRQGRYNEQFF. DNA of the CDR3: TGTGCCACCTCCAACCGACAGGGGAGATACAATGAGCAGTTCTTC.

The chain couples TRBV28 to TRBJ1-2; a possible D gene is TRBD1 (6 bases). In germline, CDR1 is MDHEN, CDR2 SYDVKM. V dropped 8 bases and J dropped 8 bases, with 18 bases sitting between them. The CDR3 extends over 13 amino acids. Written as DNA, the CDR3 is TGTGCCAGCGCTTTCACAGGGAATAGGGGCTACACCTTC. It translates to CASAFTGNRGYTF.

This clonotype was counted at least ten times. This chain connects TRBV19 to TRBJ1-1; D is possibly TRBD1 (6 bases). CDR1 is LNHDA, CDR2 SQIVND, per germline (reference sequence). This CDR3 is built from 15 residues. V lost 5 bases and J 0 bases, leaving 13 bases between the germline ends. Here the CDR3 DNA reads TGTGCCAGTAGTGCGGACAGAGCCATGAACACTGAAGCTTTCTTT. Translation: CASSADRAMNTEAFF.

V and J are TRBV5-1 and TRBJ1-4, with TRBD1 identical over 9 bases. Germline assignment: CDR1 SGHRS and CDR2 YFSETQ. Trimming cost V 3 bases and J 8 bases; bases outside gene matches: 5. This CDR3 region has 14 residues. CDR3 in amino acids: CASSYQGQGEKLFF. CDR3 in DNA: TGCGCCAGCAGCTACCAGGGACAGGGCGAAAAACTGTTTTTT.

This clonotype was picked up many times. The CDR3 here is CASSQTSSSYSQFF. CDR3 nucleotide sequence: TGTGCCAGCAGCCAAACCTCTAGCTCCTACAGCCAGTTCTTC. The chain recombines TRBV3-1 with TRBJ2-1; TRBD2 is a possible D gene (5 bases). The CDR3 is made up of 14 amino acids. V lost 2 bases to trimming and J lost 13 bases, with 18 bases between them. Germline loops: CDR1 LGHDT, CDR2 YNNKEL (reference sequence).

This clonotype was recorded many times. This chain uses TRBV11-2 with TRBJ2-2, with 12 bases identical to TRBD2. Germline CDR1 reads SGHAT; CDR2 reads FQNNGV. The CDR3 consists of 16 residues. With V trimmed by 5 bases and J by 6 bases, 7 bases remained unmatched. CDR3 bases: TGTGCCAGCAGCGGTAGACTAGCGGGAGTTCCCGGGGAGCTGTTTTTT. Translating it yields CASSGRLAGVPGELFF.

For the CDR3, the DNA is TGCAGTGCTAGAGATTCCAGGGGGCATGGAAAACTGTTTTTT. It translates to CSARDSRGHGKLFF. The chain combines TRBV20-1 with TRBJ1-4, with TRBD1 matching 8 bases. This CDR3 comprises 14 residues. Germline V gives CDR1 DFQATT, CDR2 SNEGSKA (reference sequence). With 0 bases clipped from V and 10 bases from J, the junction kept 7 bases outside the gene matches.

The CDR3 DNA is TGTGCCATCAGGCCAGCCGGACTAGCGGGAGGGGAGTTCTTC. Amino acid sequence: CAIRPAGLAGGEFF. This chain links TRBV10-3 with TRBJ2-1; 15 positions match TRBD2. This CDR3 comprises 14 residues. Germline V gene lookup returns CDR1 ENHRY and CDR2 SYGVKD. V gave up 6 bases and J gave up 14 bases; unmatched junction bases: 8.

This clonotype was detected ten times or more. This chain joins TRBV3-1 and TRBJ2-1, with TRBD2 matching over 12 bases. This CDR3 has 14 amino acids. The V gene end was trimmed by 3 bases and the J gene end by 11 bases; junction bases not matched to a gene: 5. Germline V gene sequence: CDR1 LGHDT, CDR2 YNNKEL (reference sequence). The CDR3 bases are TGTGCCAGCAGCCAGGAACTAGCGGGAGGAAAGCAGTTCTTC. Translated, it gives CASSQELAGGKQFF.

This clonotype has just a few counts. CDR3 sequence reads: CASSPLAGGPWETQYF. CDR3 bases: TGTGCCAGCAGCCCCTTAGCGGGAGGGCCGTGGGAGACCCAGTACTTC. This rearrangement joins TRBV7-9 to TRBJ2-5; 11 bases are shared with TRBD2. The junction had 10 bases not matched to a gene; V was cut back by 5 bases and J by 5 bases. Germline V gives CDR1 SEHNR, CDR2 FQNEAQ (reference sequence). This CDR3 comprises 16 residues.

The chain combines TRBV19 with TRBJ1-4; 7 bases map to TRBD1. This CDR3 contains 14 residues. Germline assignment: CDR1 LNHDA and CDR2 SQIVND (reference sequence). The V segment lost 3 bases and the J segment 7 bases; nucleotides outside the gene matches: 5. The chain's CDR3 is CASSIGGTVEKLFF. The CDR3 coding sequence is TGTGCCAGTAGTATTGGGGGGACAGTTGAAAAACTGTTTTTT.

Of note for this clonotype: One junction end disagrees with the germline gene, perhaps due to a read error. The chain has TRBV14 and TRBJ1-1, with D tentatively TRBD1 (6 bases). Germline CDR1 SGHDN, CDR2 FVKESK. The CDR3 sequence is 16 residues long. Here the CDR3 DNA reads TGTGCCGGCAGCCAAGATAAGGGGGTTAAGAACACTGAAGCTTTCTTT. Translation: CAGSQDKGVKNTEAFF.

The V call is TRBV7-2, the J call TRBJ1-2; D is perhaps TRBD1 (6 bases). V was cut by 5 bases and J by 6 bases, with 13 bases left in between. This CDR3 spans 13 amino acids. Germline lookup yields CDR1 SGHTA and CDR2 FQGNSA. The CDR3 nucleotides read TGTGCCAGCAGCGGAGACAGGAGTCATGGCTACACCTTC. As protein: CASSGDRSHGYTF.

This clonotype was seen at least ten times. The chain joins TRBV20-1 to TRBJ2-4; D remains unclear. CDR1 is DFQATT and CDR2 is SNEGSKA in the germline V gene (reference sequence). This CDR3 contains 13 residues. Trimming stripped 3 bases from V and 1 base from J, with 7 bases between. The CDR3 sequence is CSARGMAKNIQYF. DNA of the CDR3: TGCAGTGCTAGGGGGATGGCCAAAAACATTCAGTACTTC.

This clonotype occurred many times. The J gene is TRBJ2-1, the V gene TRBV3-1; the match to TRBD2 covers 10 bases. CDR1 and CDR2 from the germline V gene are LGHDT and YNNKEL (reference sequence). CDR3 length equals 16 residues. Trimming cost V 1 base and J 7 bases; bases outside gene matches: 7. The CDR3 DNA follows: TGTGCCAGCAGCCAAGTTGGGGGACTAGCGAGAAATGAGCAGTTCTTC. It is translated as CASSQVGGLARNEQFF.